This is a list of T cell receptor beta chains from one sample in a study of identical twins. TCRdb re-called the 5' RACE reads through MiXCR, storing one row per CDR3 protein. This sample has 400,000 to 550,000 distinct CDR3 sequences, with 24% found just once. These records were also assigned to another study, of T cells expressing NK-cell markers.

Sequencing used CD4+ T cells sorted from blood. The receptors come from a woman aged 18-29 years in good health. The CDR3 runs from the conserved cysteine through the conserved F or W. The D gene is left open where the match is weak. For some rows the clone size is stated as once, few or many, or as a class when expanded; others skip it.

v_gene,abundance,d_gene,j_gene,CDR3nt,CDR3aa
TRBV3-1,few,NA,TRBJ2-1,TGTGCCAGCAGCCCCCTTGGTCGGTCGTCCTACAATGAGCAGTTCTTC,CASSPLGRSSYNEQFF
TRBV5-1,few,TRBD1,TRBJ1-4,TGCGCCAGCAGCGAGGGACAGTTTGGATCAAAACTGTTTTTT,CASSEGQFGSKLFF
TRBV10-3,few,TRBD1,TRBJ2-7,TGTGCCATCAGTGAACCGGGACAGCATTCCTACGAGCAGTACTTC,CAISEPGQHSYEQYF
TRBV20-1,NA,NA,TRBJ1-2,TGCAGTGCAAAAATGCTATGGGGCTCTGCTAACTATGGCTACACCTTC,CSAKMLWGSANYGYTF
TRBV5-1,NA,NA,TRBJ1-1,TGCGCCAGCAGCTGGAGTGGGGCCTCGAACACTGAAGCTTTCTTT,CASSWSGASNTEAFF
TRBV20-1,few,NA,TRBJ1-5,TGCAGTGCTAGAGACGGGGTCGGGCAGCCCCAGCATTTT,CSARDGVGQPQHF
TRBV5-1,few,TRBD1,TRBJ2-3,TGCGCCAGCAGCTTACTTACCGGGACAGGGTTCACAGATACGCAGTATTTT,CASSLLTGTGFTDTQYF
TRBV2,NA,NA,TRBJ2-5,TGTGCCAGCCGCGCGAGAGGCGACTTGGACCAGTACTTC,CASRARGDLDQYF
TRBV12-3/TRBV12-4,NA,NA,TRBJ2-1,TGTGCCAGCGGTATTGGGAATGAGCAGTTCTTC,CASGIGNEQFF
TRBV12-3/TRBV12-4,few,TRBD2,TRBJ2-1,TGTGCCAGCAGTTTGCCTAGCGGGAGGATCAATGAGCAGTTCTTC,CASSLPSGRINEQFF
TRBV3-1,few,NA,TRBJ1-6,TGTGCCAGCAGCCAAGATGTGGGCGAGTCACCCCTCCACTTT,CASSQDVGESPLHF
TRBV20-1,NA,TRBD1,TRBJ1-5,TGCAGTGCGGGACAGGGGGGATATAGCAATCAGCCCCAGCATTTT,CSAGQGGYSNQPQHF
TRBV15,NA,NA,TRBJ2-5,TGTGCCACCAGCAGAGAGGGGGTGACTGGGCAAGAGACCCAGTACTTC,CATSREGVTGQETQYF
TRBV19,few,NA,TRBJ2-1,TGTGCCAGTAGTAGCGATATGGGGGTCGGGAAGTTCTTC,CASSSDMGVGKFF
TRBV20-1,NA,NA,TRBJ2-3,TGCAGTGCTAGACCATGGGGAGATACGCAGTATTTT,CSARPWGDTQYF
TRBV6-2/TRBV6-3,few,NA,TRBJ1-3,TGTGCCAGCAGTTACTCGAGCCCGGGACTCAGAGGACACTCTGGAAACACCATATATTTT,CASSYSSPGLRGHSGNTIYF
TRBV6-5,NA,TRBD1,TRBJ1-2,TGTGCCAGCAGTACCAGGGGGCACGGCTACACCTTC,CASSTRGHGYTF
TRBV10-3,NA,NA,TRBJ1-5,TGTGCCATCAAGGACCAAAATAGCAATCAGCCCCAGCATTTT,CAIKDQNSNQPQHF
TRBV20-1,few,NA,TRBJ2-5,TGCAGTGCTCGGGGAGGGGGCCCCCAGTACTTC,CSARGGGPQYF
TRBV20-1,few,NA,TRBJ1-1,TGCAGTGCTAGGATGCACAGGCTGAACACTGAAGCTTTCTTT,CSARMHRLNTEAFF
TRBV27,few,NA,TRBJ2-7,TGTGCCAGCAGCCGAACGCACCTTCAGCCTGGGCGTTACGAGCAGTACTTC,CASSRTHLQPGRYEQYF
TRBV12-3/TRBV12-4,few,TRBD1,TRBJ1-4,TGTGCCAGCAGTTCACAGGGGGCGGCGGATGAAAAACTGTTTTTT,CASSSQGAADEKLFF
TRBV6-1,once,TRBD1,TRBJ2-5,TGTGCCAGCCTCCTCCACAGGGGGGCGAAGACCCAGTACTTC,CASLLHRGAKTQYF
TRBV19,NA,NA,TRBJ1-2,TGTGCCAGTAGTTTTCACCAACAAGCAACCTATGGCTACACCTTC,CASSFHQQATYGYTF
TRBV9,NA,NA,TRBJ1-6,TGTGCCAGCAGCGCCATTGGTGTCGGGGGTTCACCCCTCCACTTT,CASSAIGVGGSPLHF
TRBV9,NA,NA,TRBJ2-5,TGTGCCAGCAGCGTAGGTGGGAGCACCCAAGAGACCCAGTACTTC,CASSVGGSTQETQYF
TRBV11-1,many,NA,TRBJ2-2,TGTGCCAGCAGCTTAGGGGCCCTACCCGTTAGGGCCAGGAACACCGGGGAGCTGTTTTTT,CASSLGALPVRARNTGELFF
TRBV12-3/TRBV12-4,NA,TRBD1,TRBJ2-2,TGTGCCACCCGACAGGGGGGCACCGGGGAGCTGTTTTTT,CATRQGGTGELFF
TRBV20-1,few,NA,TRBJ2-7,TGCAGTGCCAGAGGTCCCGGACTGTACTACGAGCAGTACTTC,CSARGPGLYYEQYF
TRBV7-9,few,NA,TRBJ2-4,TGTGCCAGCAGCCCAGGAGGAGGCCAGGGGGCCAAAAACATTCAGTACTTC,CASSPGGGQGAKNIQYF
TRBV4-2,few,TRBD1,TRBJ1-2,TGTGCCAGCAGCCAAGATTTAACAGGGGATGGCTACACCTTC,CASSQDLTGDGYTF
TRBV5-1,few,NA,TRBJ2-2,TGCGCCAGCGGTCGGGGGCCAGTCAACGGGGAGCTGTTTTTT,CASGRGPVNGELFF
TRBV12-3/TRBV12-4,few,TRBD2,TRBJ2-5,TGTGCCAGCAGTTTGCTAGCGGGGGGGCCGTCGGAGACCCAGTACTTC,CASSLLAGGPSETQYF
TRBV27,NA,TRBD1,TRBJ1-1,TGTGCCAGCAGGGGGACAGTGAACACTGAAGCTTTCTTT,CASRGTVNTEAFF
TRBV20-1,NA,TRBD2,TRBJ2-3,TGCAGTGCTAGAGACAAGGCGGGGGTGAGCACAGATACGCAGTATTTT,CSARDKAGVSTDTQYF
TRBV3-1,many,NA,TRBJ1-1,TGTGCCAGCAGCCAGGTGAACACTGAAGCTTTCTTT,CASSQVNTEAFF
TRBV3-1,NA,TRBD1,TRBJ2-5,TGTGCCAGCAGCCTTTCTATTGCAGGGGGCCAAGAGACCCAGTACTTC,CASSLSIAGGQETQYF
TRBV7-2,NA,NA,TRBJ2-4,TGTGCCAGCAGCCTTACGGGACTCCCCGGCGGAAACATTCAGTACTTC,CASSLTGLPGGNIQYF
TRBV12-3/TRBV12-4,NA,NA,TRBJ1-3,TGTGCCAGCAGTTTTGGGGTAGTAAGTGGAAACACCATATATTTT,CASSFGVVSGNTIYF
TRBV5-6,NA,NA,TRBJ1-1,TGTGCCAGCAGCCGGGGAAAGGATCAAGCTTTCTTT,CASSRGKDQAFF
TRBV6-1,NA,TRBD1,TRBJ2-7,TGTGCCAGCATCAAAACCGGGACAGGGGTGAACTACGAGCAGTACTTC,CASIKTGTGVNYEQYF
TRBV5-1,NA,TRBD1,TRBJ1-1,TGCGCCAGCAGCGAGGGACAGACGGGCACTGAAGCTTTCTTT,CASSEGQTGTEAFF